Listed below are T cell receptor beta chains from one sample, sequenced in a study of T cells in Graves' hyperthyroidism and ophthalmopathy. TCRdb processed the multiplex PCR reads anew with MiXCR; each CDR3 protein has one entry. This table holds about 200,000 distinct CDR3 sequences, about 15% found once. The source material was blood. These receptors originate from a woman aged 45-59 years with Graves' hyperthyroidism. The CDR3 runs from the conserved cysteine through the conserved F or W. Each record gives: CDR3 length, V gene, J gene, CDR3 protein.

>13|TRBV6-1|TRBJ1-5
CATGQGINQPQHF
>18|TRBV19|TRBJ2-1
CASSPGTSGIHPYNEQFF
>14|TRBV2|TRBJ1-4
CASSVQAGNEKLFF
>13|TRBV29-1|TRBJ2-7
CSVEDRGTYEQYF
>14|TRBV14|TRBJ1-1
CASSQDLGNTEAFF
>16|TRBV7-6|TRBJ2-3
CASSLAALLRTDTQYF
>16|TRBV12-5|TRBJ1-2
CASGLAPGIVPYGYTF
>18|TRBV12-3/TRBV12-4|TRBJ2-5
CASSSTSGRAGEGETQYF
>15|TRBV2|TRBJ2-5
CASSVDRGLQETQYF
>14|TRBV5-1|TRBJ1-1
CASTDRGLNTEAFF
>14|TRBV29-1|TRBJ2-3
CSVDLAGGTDTQYF
>16|TRBV19|TRBJ2-7
CATTMRGGRGLDEQYF
>13|TRBV6-1|TRBJ2-1
CASRNTEYNEQFF
>13|TRBV29-1|TRBJ2-2
CSVARGNTGELFF
>13|TRBV27|TRBJ2-1
CASSPTSGNEQFF
>17|TRBV7-8|TRBJ2-1
CASSFPLGAGTINEQFF
>14|TRBV20-1|TRBJ1-5
CSVRGRAPNQPQHF
>17|TRBV27|TRBJ2-1
CASTVKQGLLGYNEQFF
>13|TRBV12-3/TRBV12-4|TRBJ2-5
CASSLIPRETQYF
>19|TRBV4-1|TRBJ1-5
CASSQDLAGTSISNQPQHF
>15|TRBV29-1|TRBJ2-2
CSVEISGSVTGELFF
>13|TRBV19|TRBJ2-7
CASLEAGGYEQYF
>11|TRBV18|TRBJ1-3
CASSPSDTIYF
>16|TRBV11-2|TRBJ2-1
CASRHRGGQGGNEQFF
>14|TRBV12-3/TRBV12-4|TRBJ2-5
CASSPRTGLETQYF
>14|TRBV5-1|TRBJ1-1
CASRPGTSNTEAFF
>14|TRBV19|TRBJ2-6
CASSTPSGANVLTF
>16|TRBV3-1|TRBJ1-4
CASSQDPGSSNEKLFF
>14|TRBV12-3/TRBV12-4|TRBJ2-2
CASMGLMNTGELFF
>15|TRBV19|TRBJ1-5
CASTSTKNSNQPQHF
>14|TRBV14|TRBJ1-2
CASSQAWTASGYTF
>16|TRBV20-1|TRBJ2-1
CSAKPGLAGGFHEQFF
>14|TRBV29-1|TRBJ2-5
CSARDRRRQETQYF
>15|TRBV3-1|TRBJ2-3
CASSQVSGNSNTQYF
>14|TRBV5-5|TRBJ2-7
CASSLGQGFYEQYF
>14|TRBV28|TRBJ2-3
CASSSIAGSDTQYF
>16|TRBV3-1|TRBJ1-2
CASSQGPARTLYGYTF
>15|TRBV30|TRBJ1-5
CAWSVRGAGSQPQHF
>16|TRBV3-1|TRBJ1-1
CASSQGSGRAVTEAFF
>15|TRBV12-3/TRBV12-4|TRBJ2-3
CASSLSGIFTDTQYF
>15|TRBV6-1|TRBJ1-2
CASSPTVGSPYGYTF
>15|TRBV12-3/TRBV12-4|TRBJ2-7
CASSLVPSSFYEQYF
>16|TRBV7-2|TRBJ2-2
CASSLDRGSNTGELFF
>15|TRBV12-5|TRBJ1-5
CASGLTKGGVEPQHF
>15|TRBV7-2|TRBJ2-5
CASSQYRAPQETQYF
>15|TRBV28|TRBJ1-2
CASSLFGAQGYGYTF
>13|TRBV2|TRBJ2-7
CASTREWSYEQYF
>14|TRBV12-3/TRBV12-4|TRBJ2-3
CASSPGLGTDTQYF
>12|TRBV9|TRBJ2-7
CASSPRRGEQYF
>11|TRBV5-1|TRBJ2-1
CASSENNEQFF
>16|TRBV24-1|TRBJ2-1
CATSDTGAGGYNEQFF
>18|TRBV20-1|TRBJ2-1
CSAREWSSGRSPYNEQFF
>11|TRBV9|TRBJ2-5
CANQGAGTQYF
>16|TRBV7-8|TRBJ2-5
CASSGSGILGQETQYF